Here is one T cell receptor (beta chain) with its context. Its antigen remains unidentified. Qualities for individual bases were not recorded, and no much larger clone is one base off. The junction shows trimming of 4 bases on V and 8 bases on J, plus 17 bases between the germline ends. There are 14 amino acids in the CDR3, from cysteine to phenylalanine inclusive. The DNA shown is the 42-base CDR3, in frame from base 1. The germline V gene encodes CDR1 SNHLY and CDR2 FYNNEI. These data belong to a study of control samples from healthy donors and cancer patients (dated by TCRdb to the early 2020s). Library preparation employed the immunoSEQ multiplex PCR assay. Drawn from immuneACCESS, this table holds only the in-frame rearrangements with V and J called that TCRdb kept. Clones are partly lost; checked studies trace under half to an unresolved V gene and leave the rest unexplained. For this sample there are 100,000 to 150,000 clones; around 86% appear just once. In total, the top ten clones hold about 8.7% of the sample.

The source of this sequence is a man aged 35-49 years in good health. The rearrangement joined TRBV2 to TRBJ1-2, with a tentative D gene TRBD1 over 6 matching bases. Sequenced sample: blood. The CDR3 protein sequence reads: CASSAFTGMDGYTF. Here is the DNA: TGTGCCAGCAGTGCGTTCACAGGGATGGACGGCTACACCTTC.